The 27 T cell receptor beta chains reported below all come from one sample, sequenced in a study of human T cells and chemical hapten exposure. The time point here: patch test 2, 6 weeks after DPC sensitization. Stated treatment: therapeutic diphenylcyclopropenone sensitization with weekly scalp DPC. TCRdb reprocessed the RACE reads with MiXCR, giving one entry per CDR3 protein. The sample records over 130,000 distinct CDR3 sequences, 12% being singletons. The sample in question was whole blood, obtained in connection with sensitization to the hapten diphenylcyclopropenone (DPC). These receptors were taken from a woman in her fifties or sixties with alopecia areata. Some clones in this sample may be carry-over from other donors' samples.

The chain couples TRBV27 to TRBJ2-7, with 13 bases lining up with TRBD2. Germline loops: CDR1 MNHEY, CDR2 SMNVEV (reference sequence). The V gene end was trimmed by 7 bases and the J gene end by 2 bases; junction bases not matched to a gene: 5. There are 15 residues in the CDR3. The CDR3 DNA follows: TGTGCCAGCACTCGGACTAGCGGGGGACCCTACGAGCAGTACTTC. This gives the protein CASTRTSGGPYEQYF.

This rearrangement joins TRBV11-2 to TRBJ2-7, with 8 nucleotides matching TRBD1. This CDR3 is built from 14 residues. Germline V CDR1 and CDR2: SGHAT, FQNNGV. Trimming cost V 5 bases and J 4 bases; bases outside gene matches: 7. CDR3 DNA: TGTGCCAGCAGCCGGACAGGGTCGATGTACGAGCAGTACTTC. Encoded protein: CASSRTGSMYEQYF.

The gene calls are TRBV11-2 and TRBJ2-7; D remains ambiguous. V was cut by 1 base and J by 2 bases, with 18 bases left in between. From germline, CDR1 is SGHAT and CDR2 FQNNGV. CDR3 length: 17 amino acids. CDR3 loop: CASSLVGFQLRTYEQYF. DNA for the CDR3: TGTGCCAGCAGCTTAGTTGGTTTCCAGCTGAGAACCTACGAGCAGTACTTC. Drawing the rest from reference TRBV11-2 and TRBJ2-7, the complete variable domain is EAGVAQSPRYKIIEKRQSVAFWCNPISGHATLYWYQQILGQGPKLLIQFQNNGVVDDSQLPKDRFSAERLKGVDSTLKIQPAKLEDSAVYLCASSLVGFQLRTYEQYFGPGTRLTVT.

This clonotype was picked up a small number of times. The chain combines TRBV19 with TRBJ1-4; TRBD1 might be the D (5 bases). V lost 10 bases and J 2 bases, leaving 17 bases between the germline ends. The germline gives CDR1 LNHDA, CDR2 SQIVND (reference sequence). The length of the CDR3 is 15 residues. The CDR3 DNA follows: TGTGCCACAAAGGGACCCATCCGGACTAATGAAAAACTGTTTTTT. This codes for CATKGPIRTNEKLFF.

There are a few counts of this clonotype. The chain recombines TRBV28 with TRBJ1-6; 10 bases fit TRBD1. Trimming took 5 bases from V and 12 from J; bases not matched to a gene: 10. The CDR3 length is 15 residues. Per germline, CDR1 MDHEN and CDR2 SYDVKM. The CDR3, as DNA: TGTGCCAGCAGTCCCCTCGGGACAGGGGAGCTACCCCTCCACTTT. Translating it yields CASSPLGTGELPLHF.

A remark on this clonotype: Just one base apart from a much larger clone, this may be a read error. The chain couples TRBV29-1 to TRBJ2-3, with D possibly TRBD2 on 6 matching bases. V lost 3 bases and J 4 bases, leaving 8 bases between the germline ends. Germline assignment: CDR1 SQVTM and CDR2 ANQGSEA. The CDR3 contains 12 residues. The chain's CDR3 is CSVDAGPDTQYF. CDR3 DNA sequence: TGCAGCGTTGACGCGGGGCCAGATACGCAGTATTTT.

This clonotype was observed many times. This sequence joins TRBV3-1 and TRBJ1-1, with D possibly matching TRBD1 (6 bases). V was trimmed by 5 bases and J by 5 bases, leaving 15 bases between them. Germline V gives CDR1 LGHDT, CDR2 YNNKEL (reference sequence). CDR3 length: 14 amino acids. The chain's CDR3 is CASSVKGGGTEAFF. The CDR3 DNA reads as TGTGCCAGCAGCGTCAAGGGAGGGGGAACTGAAGCTTTCTTT.

This clonotype was counted many times. This chain connects TRBV7-2 to TRBJ2-5; 10 bases are shared with TRBD2. The trim removed 1 base at V and 2 bases at J, leaving 4 bases unmatched. Per the germline V gene, CDR1 is SGHTA and CDR2 is FQGNSA. The CDR3 extends over 16 amino acids. CDR3 nucleotides: TGTGCCAGCAGCTTAGGGGCTAGCGGGGGACAAGAGACCCAGTACTTC. It codes for CASSLGASGGQETQYF.

The rearrangement links TRBV14 to TRBJ1-1; unclear D gene. Germline V gene data show CDR1 as SGHDN and CDR2 as FVKESK. V gave up 0 bases and J gave up 2 bases, with 7 bases separating them. The CDR3 runs 14 residues. DNA for the CDR3: TGTGCCAGCAGCCAAGATTTAGCTAACACTGAAGCTTTCTTT. Its protein product is CASSQDLANTEAFF.

This chain links TRBV29-1 with TRBJ2-4, with D perhaps matching TRBD2 (6 bases). V lost 5 bases to trimming and J lost 5 bases, with 16 bases between them. Germline CDR1 is SQVTM and CDR2 is ANQGSEA. The CDR3 loop spans 14 amino acids. CDR3 coding DNA: TGCAGCGTTCAAGGTGGGAGGAACGAAAACATTCAGTACTTC. Translating it yields CSVQGGRNENIQYF. Full variable domain (rest looked up from reference TRBV29-1 and TRBJ2-4): SAVISQKPSRDICQRGTSLTIQCQVDSQVTMMFWYRQQPGQSLTLIATANQGSEATYESGFVIDKFPISRPNLTFSTLTVSNMSPEDSSIYLCSVQGGRNENIQYFGAGTRLSVL.

This clonotype was seen more than once but under ten times. The gene calls are TRBV7-9 and TRBJ2-2; D might be TRBD1 or TRBD2, each matching 5 bases. CDR3 length: 17 amino acids. The V end lost 3 bases, the J end lost 1 base, and 15 bases lay between the germline ends. Germline V gives CDR1 SEHNR, CDR2 FQNEAQ (reference sequence). CDR3 nucleotide sequence: TGTGCCAGCAGCTTCTTGATTGGGACCGAGAACACCGGGGAGCTGTTTTTT. Its translation is CASSFLIGTENTGELFF.

Many counts were recorded for this clonotype. The chain uses TRBV29-1 and TRBJ2-3; TRBD2 agrees at 11 bases. This CDR3 region has 16 residues. Trimming took 1 base from V and 2 from J; bases not matched to a gene: 5. Germline V CDR1 and CDR2: SQVTM, ANQGSEA. The CDR3 bases are TGCAGCGTTGAAGGGGTAGCGGGAGGGCCCACAGATACGCAGTATTTT. It translates to CSVEGVAGGPTDTQYF.

The sample holds a few counts of this clonotype. The chain has TRBV20-1 and TRBJ1-4; 7 bases fit TRBD1. The CDR3 consists of 14 residues. Germline V gene lookup returns CDR1 DFQATT and CDR2 SNEGSKA (reference sequence). The J segment lost 6 bases and the V segment lost 4 bases, leaving 8 bases of the junction unmatched. For the CDR3, the DNA is TGCAGTGCTAATCTTGACAGGGCGGATGAAAAACTGTTTTTT. This sequence encodes CSANLDRADEKLFF.

In this sample, this clonotype turned up many times. DNA for the CDR3: TGCAGTGCTACCACGGGGACTAGCGGGTTAGATACGCAGTATTTT. Amino acids: CSATTGTSGLDTQYF. V gene TRBV20-1 combines with J gene TRBJ2-3; 12 nucleotides match TRBD2. Germline V gene sequence: CDR1 DFQATT, CDR2 SNEGSKA (reference sequence). This CDR3 comprises 15 residues. After removal of 4 bases from V and 5 bases from J, the junction contained 7 bases not matched to a gene.

In its sample, this clonotype was seen a few times. The rearrangement uses TRBV18 and TRBJ1-5; tentatively, D is TRBD1 (5 bases). Germline CDR1 is KGHSH and CDR2 is LQKENI. V was cut by 2 bases and J by 2 bases, with 13 bases left in between. The CDR3 contains 16 residues. CDR3 DNA: TGTGCCAGCTCACCATTGGGGGGAGAGGGCAATCAGCCCCAGCATTTT. It translates to CASSPLGGEGNQPQHF. Full variable domain (outside the CDR3, taken from reference TRBV18 and TRBJ1-5): NAGVMQNPRHLVRRRGQEARLRCSPMKGHSHVYWYRQLPEEGLKFMVYLQKENIIDESGMPKERFSAEFPKEGPSILRIQQVVRGDSAAYFCASSPLGGEGNQPQHFGDGTRLSIL.

The genes are TRBV24-1 and TRBJ2-3; 9 bases are shared with TRBD1. The V and J ends lost 6 bases and 4 bases, in that order; junction bases with no gene match: 7. Germline V gene lookup returns CDR1 KGHDR and CDR2 SFDVKD. CDR3 size: 15 residues. The CDR3 sequence: CATSFGTGTPDTQYF. DNA for the CDR3: TGTGCCACCAGTTTCGGGACAGGGACCCCAGATACGCAGTATTTT.

This clonotype occurred many times. The V and J genes are TRBV7-6 and TRBJ2-7, with D maybe TRBD1 (6 bases). CDR3 size: 14 residues. CDR1 and CDR2 (germline): SGHVS, FNYEAQ. Trimming took 1 base from V and 1 from J, leaving 8 bases between them. CDR3 in DNA: TGTGCCAGCAGCTTAGAGGACAGATCCTACGAGCAGTACTTC. Amino acid sequence: CASSLEDRSYEQYF.

This clonotype was counted a few times. This sequence joins TRBV5-1 and TRBJ2-5; TRBD2 is a possible D gene (5 bases). The germline V gene has CDR1 SGHRS and CDR2 YFSETQ. This CDR3 comprises 13 residues. The V and J ends lost 8 bases and 4 bases respectively, with 15 bases between them. The CDR3 here is CASSDGGPETQYF. The CDR3 DNA reads TGCGCCAGTTCCGACGGAGGTCCAGAGACCCAGTACTTC.

In its sample, this clonotype was seen many times. The chain employs TRBV6-2 or TRBV6-3 and TRBJ1-5; 7 bases align to TRBD1. Germline values: CDR1 MNHEY, CDR2 SVGEGT. With V trimmed by 9 bases and J by 5 bases, 7 bases remained unmatched. This CDR3 has 13 amino acids. CDR3 sequence (DNA): TGTGCCAGTTGGCGACAGGGCGATCAGCCCCAGCATTTT. This sequence encodes CASWRQGDQPQHF.

The CDR3 DNA reads as TGTGCCAGCAGCGTCACAGGGGGCGGTGAGCAGTTCTTC. Translation gives CASSVTGGGEQFF. The rearrangement uses TRBV5-5 and TRBJ2-1, with 9 bases matching TRBD1. V lost 4 bases to trimming and J lost 9 bases; unmatched junction nucleotides: 5. Germline CDR1 SGHKS, CDR2 YYEKEE (reference sequence). The CDR3 sequence is 13 residues long.

J is TRBJ2-4 and V is TRBV10-3; 7 nucleotides line up with TRBD1. The CDR3 is 14 residues long. Germline V lookup: CDR1 ENHRY, CDR2 SYGVKD. V shed 0 bases and J 8 bases; nucleotides not matched to a gene: 4. The CDR3 DNA is TGTGCCATCAGTGAGTCACAGGGGTTGGACATTCAGTACTTC. Residues: CAISESQGLDIQYF.

The chain joins TRBV11-1 to TRBJ2-5, with TRBD2 identical over 9 bases. There are 14 residues in the CDR3. Germline assignment: CDR1 SGHAT and CDR2 FQDESV (reference sequence). The junction had 5 bases not matched to a gene; V was cut back by 7 bases and J by 2 bases. The CDR3 DNA is TGTGCCAGCACTCTGACTAGCGGTCAAGAGACCCAGTACTTC. Translating gives CASTLTSGQETQYF.

The V call is TRBV7-2, the J call TRBJ2-1; the match to TRBD2 covers 12 bases. This CDR3 is built from 15 residues. J gave up 7 bases and V 6 bases, and 7 bases lay outside the gene matches. CDR1 is SGHTA and CDR2 is FQGNSA in the germline V gene. The CDR3 DNA follows: TGTGCCAGCAGTTTACAGACTAGCGGGGGTAATGAGCAGTTCTTC. It is translated as CASSLQTSGGNEQFF.

The V and J genes are TRBV10-3 and TRBJ1-1; D gene unclear. There are 13 residues in the CDR3. Germline V gives CDR1 ENHRY, CDR2 SYGVKD. V was shortened by 11 bases and J by 0 bases, with 13 bases between the two germline ends. The CDR3 spells CAHSRIMNTEAFF. The CDR3 DNA reads TGTGCCCATTCCAGGATAATGAACACTGAAGCTTTCTTT.

This clonotype showed up just a few times. The chain carries TRBV5-4 and TRBJ1-2; the match to TRBD1 covers 7 bases. Germline CDR1 reads SGHNT; CDR2 reads YYREEE (reference sequence). V shed 0 bases and J 8 bases; nucleotides not matched to a gene: 7. This CDR3 is 14 amino acids long. CDR3 protein: CASSLARGGGGYTF. In nucleotides, the CDR3 is TGTGCCAGCAGCTTGGCCAGGGGGGGAGGCGGCTACACCTTC.

The chain combines TRBV6-6 with TRBJ2-3; D is unclear. Looked up from germline, CDR1 is MNHNY and CDR2 is SVGAGI (reference sequence). This CDR3 comprises 14 residues. Trimming shortened V by 6 bases and J by 5 bases, and 15 bases separated the two germline ends. In DNA, the CDR3 is TGTGCCAGCAGGGCTTTAGGATGGGGAGATACGCAGTATTTT. As protein: CASRALGWGDTQYF.

V gene TRBV12-3 or TRBV12-4 combines with J gene TRBJ1-1, with a tentative D call TRBD1 (5 bases). The CDR3 totals 12 residues. With 6 bases removed from V and 3 bases from J, the gap between germline ends came to 8 bases. The CDR3 DNA reads as TGTGCCAGCAGCCCAGGGTACACTGAAGCTTTCTTT. It encodes CASSPGYTEAFF.